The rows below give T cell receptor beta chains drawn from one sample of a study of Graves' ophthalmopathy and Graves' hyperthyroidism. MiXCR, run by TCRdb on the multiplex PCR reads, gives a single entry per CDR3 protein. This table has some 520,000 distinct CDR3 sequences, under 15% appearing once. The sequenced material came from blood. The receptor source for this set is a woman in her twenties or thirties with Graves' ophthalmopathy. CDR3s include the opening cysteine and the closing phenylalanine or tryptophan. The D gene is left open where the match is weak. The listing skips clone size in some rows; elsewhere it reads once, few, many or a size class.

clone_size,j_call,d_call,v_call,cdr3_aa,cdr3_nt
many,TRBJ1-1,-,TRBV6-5,CASSWTARAEAFF,TGTGCCAGCAGTTGGACAGCGAGGGCTGAAGCTTTCTTT
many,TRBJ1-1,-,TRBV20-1,CSARDLFENTEAFF,TGCAGTGCTAGAGATTTGTTTGAGAACACTGAAGCTTTCTTT
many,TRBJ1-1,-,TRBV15,CATSLTGNTEAFF,TGTGCCACCAGCTTGACAGGGAACACTGAAGCTTTCTTT
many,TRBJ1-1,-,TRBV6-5,CASSYTDQELNTEAFF,TGTGCCAGCAGTTACACAGACCAGGAGCTGAACACTGAAGCTTTCTTT
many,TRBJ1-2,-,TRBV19,CASSATGTNYGYTF,TGTGCCAGTAGTGCCACAGGGACTAACTATGGCTACACCTTC
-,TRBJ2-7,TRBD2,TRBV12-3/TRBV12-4,CATSARLAGSYEQYF,TGTGCCACCAGTGCCAGACTAGCGGGTTCCTACGAGCAGTACTTC
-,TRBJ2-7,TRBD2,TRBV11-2,CASSLDATYAGGRQKISYEQYF,TGTGCCAGCAGCTTAGATGCGACATACGCGGGGGGCCGTCAAAAAATCTCCTACGAGCAGTACTTC
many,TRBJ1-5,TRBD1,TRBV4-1,CASSQSNRGWGNQPQHF,TGCGCCAGCAGCCAATCTAACAGGGGATGGGGCAATCAGCCCCAGCATTTT
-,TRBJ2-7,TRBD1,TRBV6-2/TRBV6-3,CASSYTGTASYEQYF,TGTGCCAGCAGTTACACCGGGACAGCGTCCTACGAGCAGTACTTC
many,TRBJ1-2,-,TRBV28,CASSINQVGYGYTF,TGTGCCAGCAGTATAAATCAGGTTGGATATGGCTACACCTTC
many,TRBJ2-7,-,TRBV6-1,CASSEAYRSSSYEQYF,TGTGCCAGCAGTGAAGCGTACAGGTCAAGCTCCTACGAGCAGTACTTC
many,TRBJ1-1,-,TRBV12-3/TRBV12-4,CASSSLTWLASAFF,TGTGCCAGCAGTAGCTTAACGTGGCTTGCGTCAGCTTTCTTT